A selection of T cell receptor beta chains follows, all from one sample in a study of blood T cells in healthy people across ages. A single record per CDR3 protein comes from TCRdb applying MiXCR to the 5' RACE reads. The table records 1.5 million to 2 million distinct CDR3 sequences, about 28% of them present only once. The sample was blood. The source is a woman in her 30s in good health. Both conserved end residues are part of each CDR3.

j_call: TRBJ2-7
v_call: TRBV28
cdr3_aa: CASSLTDGYEQYF

j_call: TRBJ2-5
v_call: TRBV28
cdr3_aa: CASMGVDEAQYF

j_call: TRBJ1-5
v_call: TRBV5-5
cdr3_aa: CASLLGGNQPQHF

j_call: TRBJ2-7
v_call: TRBV10-3
cdr3_aa: CAASGTSGASYEQYF

j_call: TRBJ1-4
v_call: TRBV7-4
cdr3_aa: CASSSRDTDPPNEKLFF

j_call: TRBJ2-4
v_call: TRBV20-1
cdr3_aa: CSASPSTGDNFIAKNIQYF

j_call: TRBJ2-6
v_call: TRBV4-3
cdr3_aa: CASSQDSPRGGANVLTF

j_call: TRBJ1-5
v_call: TRBV14
cdr3_aa: CASSQARPPFYQPQHF

j_call: TRBJ2-7
v_call: TRBV6-2/TRBV6-3
cdr3_aa: CASRMQGGSYEQYF

j_call: TRBJ2-7
v_call: TRBV5-1
cdr3_aa: CASSRLETYEQYF

j_call: TRBJ2-1
v_call: TRBV3-1
cdr3_aa: CASSGRIGGPAYNEQFF

j_call: TRBJ1-4
v_call: TRBV12-3/TRBV12-4
cdr3_aa: CASSRGPAANEILFF

j_call: TRBJ2-7
v_call: TRBV6-6
cdr3_aa: CASSYAGKDPEQYF

j_call: TRBJ2-1
v_call: TRBV11-2
cdr3_aa: CASSLEGRGSYNEQFF

j_call: TRBJ2-1
v_call: TRBV5-6
cdr3_aa: CASSLQGLAGVVDEQFF

j_call: TRBJ2-3
v_call: TRBV29-1
cdr3_aa: CSVAGGAGTDTQYF

j_call: TRBJ2-3
v_call: TRBV20-1
cdr3_aa: CSARDELAGDTQYF

j_call: TRBJ1-2
v_call: TRBV12-3/TRBV12-4
cdr3_aa: CASSLGTASYGYTF

j_call: TRBJ1-6
v_call: TRBV7-9
cdr3_aa: CASSFLGREVLHF

j_call: TRBJ1-1
v_call: TRBV19
cdr3_aa: CASSIPRGGGTEAFF

j_call: TRBJ2-6
v_call: TRBV5-1
cdr3_aa: CVSSFKYDSGANVLTF

j_call: TRBJ1-5
v_call: TRBV28
cdr3_aa: CASSLGQAPYSNQPQHF

j_call: TRBJ2-1
v_call: TRBV7-8
cdr3_aa: CASSSRGESSYNEQFF

j_call: TRBJ1-2
v_call: TRBV7-2
cdr3_aa: CASSYRSNYGYTF

j_call: -
v_call: TRBV29-1
cdr3_aa: CSVGDSTYEQYF

j_call: TRBJ1-2
v_call: TRBV30
cdr3_aa: CAWSVYDSSGYTF

j_call: TRBJ2-3
v_call: TRBV7-9
cdr3_aa: CASSLPTGLGLDTQYF

j_call: TRBJ2-1
v_call: TRBV13
cdr3_aa: CASTTLGYNEQFF

j_call: TRBJ1-1
v_call: TRBV9
cdr3_aa: CASSATGTAPEAFF

j_call: TRBJ1-1
v_call: TRBV6-1
cdr3_aa: CASSEVRSLKQAEAFF

j_call: TRBJ1-2
v_call: TRBV7-9
cdr3_aa: CASSTGGVDRSNGYTF

j_call: TRBJ2-7
v_call: TRBV20-1
cdr3_aa: CSAPPGQIYNEQYF

j_call: TRBJ2-5
v_call: TRBV30
cdr3_aa: CAWSAPTGQETQYF

j_call: TRBJ1-2
v_call: TRBV20-1
cdr3_aa: CSASRTSSAPGYTF

j_call: TRBJ2-7
v_call: TRBV4-1
cdr3_aa: CASSQETEQYF

j_call: TRBJ2-7
v_call: TRBV4-1
cdr3_aa: CASSQDQRGAGEQYF

j_call: TRBJ2-7
v_call: TRBV20-1
cdr3_aa: CSASLASGRAGEQYF

j_call: TRBJ2-2
v_call: TRBV12-3/TRBV12-4
cdr3_aa: CASSARETGELFF

j_call: TRBJ2-5
v_call: TRBV29-1
cdr3_aa: CSARASAGSTGEQYF

j_call: TRBJ2-5
v_call: TRBV20-1
cdr3_aa: CSAVPGQGAQETQYF

j_call: TRBJ1-4
v_call: TRBV4-3
cdr3_aa: CASSQDRFRVNEKLFF

j_call: TRBJ1-5
v_call: TRBV12-3/TRBV12-4
cdr3_aa: CASSPGASNQPQHF

j_call: TRBJ2-7
v_call: TRBV7-2
cdr3_aa: CASSNLAGPREQYF

j_call: TRBJ2-5
v_call: TRBV7-2
cdr3_aa: CASSLADGTETQYF

j_call: TRBJ1-5
v_call: TRBV4-1
cdr3_aa: CASSQPRTGGNQPQHF

j_call: TRBJ2-7
v_call: TRBV28
cdr3_aa: CATRQQSYEQYF

j_call: TRBJ2-3
v_call: TRBV5-1
cdr3_aa: CASSPGERDTQYF

j_call: TRBJ2-1
v_call: TRBV2
cdr3_aa: CASGVTGSNNEQFF

j_call: TRBJ2-5
v_call: TRBV7-2
cdr3_aa: CASRPPGLAVGTQYF

j_call: TRBJ2-5
v_call: TRBV7-9
cdr3_aa: CASSHRVETQYF